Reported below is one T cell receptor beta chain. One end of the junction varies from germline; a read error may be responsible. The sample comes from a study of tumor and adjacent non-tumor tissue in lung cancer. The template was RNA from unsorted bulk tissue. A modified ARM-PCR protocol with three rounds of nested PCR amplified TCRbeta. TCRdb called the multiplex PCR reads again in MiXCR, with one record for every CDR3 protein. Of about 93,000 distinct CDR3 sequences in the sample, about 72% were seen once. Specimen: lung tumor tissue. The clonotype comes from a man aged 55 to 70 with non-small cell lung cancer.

As DNA, the CDR3 is TGTGCCAACAGCCAAGAGGGGGACAGTTACTACGAGGAGTACTTC. Translating gives CANSQEGDSYYEEYF. The chain links TRBV4-2 to TRBJ2-7; TRBD1 aligns across 7 bases. The germline CDR1 and CDR2 sequences are LGHNA and YNFKEQ. The CDR3 extends over 15 amino acids.